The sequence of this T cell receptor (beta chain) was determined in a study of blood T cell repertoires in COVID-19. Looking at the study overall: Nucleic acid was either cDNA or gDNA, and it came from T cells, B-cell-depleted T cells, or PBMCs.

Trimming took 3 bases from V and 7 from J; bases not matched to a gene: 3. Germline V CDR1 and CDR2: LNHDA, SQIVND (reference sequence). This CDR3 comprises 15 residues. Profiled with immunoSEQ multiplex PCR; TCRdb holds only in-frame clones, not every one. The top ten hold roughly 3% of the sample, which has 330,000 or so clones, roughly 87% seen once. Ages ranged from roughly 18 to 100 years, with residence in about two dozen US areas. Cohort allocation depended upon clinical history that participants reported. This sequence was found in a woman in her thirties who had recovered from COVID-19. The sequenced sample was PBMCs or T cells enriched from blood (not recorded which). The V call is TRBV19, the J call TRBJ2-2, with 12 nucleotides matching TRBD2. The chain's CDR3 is CASSMTSGRFGELFF. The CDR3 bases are TGTGCCAGTAGTATGACTAGCGGGAGATTCGGGGAGCTGTTTTTT.